The 20 T cell receptor beta chains reported below all come from one sample, sequenced in a study of lymphopenia after photon versus proton radiotherapy. Some clones are missing from TCRdb's copy, which holds only in-frame ones; the method was immunoSEQ multiplex PCR. The data show 50,000 to 75,000 clones, approximately 86% seen once. The specimen was peripheral blood, collected from a patient treated with photon-based radiotherapy. The receptors here all came from a middle-aged man with gastric cancer.

The V call is TRBV7-2, the J call TRBJ1-6; possibly TRBD1 for D (5 bases). The CDR3 contains 18 residues. Germline-derived CDR1 and CDR2 are SGHTA and FQGNSA. V gave up 4 bases and J gave up 8 bases, with 24 bases separating them. This CDR3 is CASSSGGWGREIDSPLHF. CDR3 sequence (DNA): TGTGCCAGCAGCTCGGGGGGATGGGGCAGGGAGATAGATTCACCCCTCCACTTT.

The rearrangement joins TRBV5-1 to TRBJ1-2; TRBD1 is a possible D gene (6 bases). Trimming pared 1 base from V and 7 bases from J, leaving 17 bases between. Germline CDR1 is SGHRS and CDR2 is YFSETQ. The CDR3 extends over 15 amino acids. The DNA for the CDR3 is TGCGCCAGCAGCTTGACCGGCAGGGGAGAAGGTGGCTACACCTTC. It yields the protein CASSLTGRGEGGYTF.

As regards this clone: Possible read error: a much larger clone is one base away. The chain is built from TRBV9 and TRBJ1-3, with D unresolved. This CDR3 has 12 residues. Germline loops: CDR1 SGDLS, CDR2 YYNGEE. The V and J ends lost 4 bases and 2 bases respectively, with 4 bases between them. CDR3 sequence: CASSPTGNTIYF. The CDR3 DNA reads TGTGCCAGCAGCCCCACTGGAAACACCATATATTTT.

The J gene is TRBJ1-2, the V gene TRBV5-1, with D unresolved. Trimming pared 0 bases from V and 0 bases from J, leaving 6 bases between. The CDR3 runs to 14 residues. Per germline, CDR1 SGHRS and CDR2 YFSETQ. The CDR3 DNA sequence: TGCGCCAGCAGCTTGGAGACACCTAACTATGGCTACACCTTC. This sequence encodes CASSLETPNYGYTF.

J is TRBJ2-3 and V is TRBV13, with D unresolved. V lost 1 base and J lost 2, with 4 bases in between. The germline CDR1 and CDR2 sequences are PRHDT and FYEKMQ (reference sequence). The CDR3 totals 13 residues. The CDR3 coding sequence is TGTGCCAGCAGCTTAGACTCCACAGATACGCAGTATTTT. Amino acid sequence: CASSLDSTDTQYF.

The J gene is TRBJ2-7, the V gene TRBV4-1; 7 bases fit TRBD1. This CDR3 comprises 15 residues. The V and J ends lost 1 base and 0 bases, in that order; junction bases with no gene match: 3. CDR1 is MGHRA and CDR2 is YSYEKL in the germline V gene. CDR3 nucleotide sequence: TGCGCCAGCAGCCAAGTTGGGGACAGCTCCTACGAGCAGTACTTC. Amino acids: CASSQVGDSSYEQYF.

The V call is TRBV25-1, the J call TRBJ2-5, with 9 bases that match TRBD1. Germline lookup yields CDR1 MGHDK and CDR2 SYGVNS. Losses at the gene ends were 3 bases for V and 4 bases for J; bases not matched to a gene: 6. The CDR3 runs 15 residues. CDR3 residues: CASSDGTGGLETQYF. The CDR3, as DNA: TGTGCCAGCAGTGATGGAACAGGGGGCTTAGAGACCCAGTACTTC.

This chain joins TRBV5-6 and TRBJ1-1, with TRBD1 matching over 7 bases. This CDR3 spans 14 amino acids. Germline V gene data show CDR1 as SGHDT and CDR2 as YYEEEE. Germline trimming cut 4 bases from V and 1 base from J; bases unmatched to any gene: 4. The DNA for the CDR3 is TGTGCCAGCAGCACCGGGACAGCGAACACTGAAGCTTTCTTT. It specifies CASSTGTANTEAFF.

The chain recombines TRBV2 with TRBJ1-2, with a possible D match to TRBD1 (6 bases). The V and J ends lost 7 bases and 8 bases respectively, with 14 bases between them. The length of the CDR3 is 12 residues. Germline assignment: CDR1 SNHLY and CDR2 FYNNEI. The CDR3 DNA sequence: TGTGCCAGCATTAGGGGGGTAGAGGGCTACACCTTC. Protein sequence: CASIRGVEGYTF.

J is TRBJ2-5 and V is TRBV7-8, with D tentatively TRBD1 (6 bases). V was shortened by 5 bases and J by 2 bases, with 12 bases between the two germline ends. This CDR3 spans 14 amino acids. Germline CDR1 and CDR2: SGHVS and FQNEAQ. CDR3 bases: TGTGCCAGCAGCCGCCAGGACAGACAAGAGACCCAGTACTTC. Protein sequence: CASSRQDRQETQYF.

The rearrangement joins TRBV29-1 to TRBJ2-3, with TRBD2 matching over 16 bases. This CDR3 is 17 amino acids long. The ends lost 6 bases at V and 0 bases at J; junction bases unmatched: 6. The germline CDR1 and CDR2 sequences are SQVTM and ANQGSEA. CDR3 coding DNA: TGCAGCGTCCCGGGACTAGCGGGGGGGTTCAGCACAGATACGCAGTATTTT. It codes for CSVPGLAGGFSTDTQYF.

The rearrangement joins TRBV27 to TRBJ2-3; D is uncertain. Trimming removed 5 bases from V and 4 bases from J, with 4 bases in between. Germline lookup yields CDR1 MNHEY and CDR2 SMNVEV (reference sequence). This CDR3 is built from 11 residues. The CDR3 spells CASSIADTQYF. The CDR3 DNA sequence: TGTGCCAGCAGTATAGCAGATACGCAGTATTTT.

V gene TRBV7-2 combines with J gene TRBJ2-4; D remains ambiguous. Germline V gene sequence: CDR1 SGHTA, CDR2 FQGNSA. V gave up 5 bases and J gave up 9 bases, with 17 bases separating them. This CDR3 has 14 residues. CDR3 in amino acids: CASSPASLSSIQYF. The DNA for the CDR3 is TGTGCCAGCAGCCCGGCAAGCCTGTCAAGCATTCAGTACTTC.

This clone was observed a single time. The rearrangement links TRBV7-2 to TRBJ1-2, with D perhaps matching TRBD1 (6 bases). V was shortened by 4 bases and J by 4 bases, with 7 bases between the two germline ends. This CDR3 has 12 residues. CDR1 SGHTA and CDR2 FQGNSA come from the germline V gene. CDR3 nucleotide sequence: TGTGCCAGCAGCTCAGGGGTCTATGGCTACACCTTC. This translates into CASSSGVYGYTF.

The V call is TRBV5-1, the J call TRBJ1-4; TRBD1 matches 9 bases. J lost 7 bases, V lost 1 base, and 8 bases had no gene match. The CDR3 has 16 amino acids. The germline V gene encodes CDR1 SGHRS and CDR2 YFSETQ. The CDR3 protein is CASSLRADRGFEKLFF. The DNA for the CDR3 is TGCGCCAGCAGCTTGCGCGCGGACAGGGGTTTTGAAAAACTGTTTTTT.

This chain links TRBV4-1 with TRBJ2-2; D is uncertain. The CDR3 loop spans 13 amino acids. CDR1 MGHRA and CDR2 YSYEKL come from the germline V gene. The V and J ends lost 4 bases and 5 bases respectively, with 8 bases between them. The CDR3 nucleotides are TGCGCCAGCAGCCGGGTTGGTACCGGGGAGCTGTTTTTT. This encodes CASSRVGTGELFF.

This clone was recorded a few times. This sample includes further DNA sequences coding for the same CDR3. The chain is built from TRBV5-1 and TRBJ1-2, with D perhaps matching TRBD1 (5 bases). The germline V and J ends were trimmed by 0 bases and 6 bases, with 9 bases remaining between them. This CDR3 spans 13 amino acids. Germline V gene data show CDR1 as SGHRS and CDR2 as YFSETQ. CDR3 bases: TGCGCCAGCAGCTTGGGTCAGGGAGATGGCTACACCTTC. As protein: CASSLGQGDGYTF.

The rearrangement uses TRBV15 and TRBJ1-5; perhaps TRBD1 as D (5 bases). V lost 5 bases, J lost 2 bases, and 19 bases lay in between. The germline gives CDR1 LNHNV, CDR2 YYDKDF (reference sequence). This CDR3 region has 17 residues. CDR3 in amino acids: CATSALRQFARNQPQHF. CDR3 in DNA: TGTGCCACCAGCGCCCTGCGACAGTTCGCCCGCAATCAGCCCCAGCATTTT. Looking up the rest from reference TRBV15 and TRBJ1-5 gives the full variable domain: DAMVIQNPRYQVTQFGKPVTLSCSQTLNHNVMYWYQQKSSQAPKLLFHYYDKDFNNEADTPDNFQSRRPNTSFCFLDIRSPGLGDTAMYLCATSALRQFARNQPQHFGDGTRLSIL.

The chain couples TRBV15 to TRBJ2-5, with 9 bases that match TRBD1. Trimming took 6 bases from V and 5 from J; bases not matched to a gene: 4. Germline assignment: CDR1 LNHNV and CDR2 YYDKDF (reference sequence). This CDR3 comprises 13 residues. The CDR3 bases are TGTGCCACCAGTTACAGGGGGCGGGAGACCCAGTACTTC. The encoded protein is CATSYRGRETQYF.

Only a few counts were recorded for this clone. The V call is TRBV2, the J call TRBJ2-4; 9 nucleotides agree with TRBD1. CDR3 size: 17 residues. The trim removed 6 bases at V and 1 base at J, leaving 10 bases unmatched. CDR1 and CDR2 from the germline V gene are SNHLY and FYNNEI. CDR3 coding DNA: TGTGCCAGCAGGAAGACAGGGGGTGAGGCGGCCAAAAACATTCAGTACTTC. Translated: CASRKTGGEAAKNIQYF.